The T cell receptor (beta chain) under discussion was sequenced for a study of graft-versus-host responses after intestinal transplantation. The CDR3 contains 16 residues. Germline V gives CDR1 LNHNV, CDR2 YYDKDF (reference sequence). The ends were cut back, 5 bases at V and 6 bases at J, with 20 bases in the middle. Data came from immunoSEQ multiplex PCR; TCRdb stores just in-frame clones and leaves some out. Altogether 98,000 or so clones are present, 86% being singletons, with the ten largest covering over 1.3%. This clone was found once. Its target is unknown. The study's findings and limits: Peak circulating GvH clone levels tracked with early post-transplant HvG declines.

The sequences come from PBMCs, collected 255 days after intestinal transplant. This chain joins TRBV15 and TRBJ2-1, with D possibly TRBD2 on 6 matching bases. This TCR came from a human patient who received an intestinal transplant, so some T cells may come from the graft donor. The CDR3: CATSSLSGRGLNEQFF. The CDR3 DNA sequence: TGTGCCACCAGCTCTCTATCGGGGCGGGGCCTCAATGAGCAGTTCTTC.